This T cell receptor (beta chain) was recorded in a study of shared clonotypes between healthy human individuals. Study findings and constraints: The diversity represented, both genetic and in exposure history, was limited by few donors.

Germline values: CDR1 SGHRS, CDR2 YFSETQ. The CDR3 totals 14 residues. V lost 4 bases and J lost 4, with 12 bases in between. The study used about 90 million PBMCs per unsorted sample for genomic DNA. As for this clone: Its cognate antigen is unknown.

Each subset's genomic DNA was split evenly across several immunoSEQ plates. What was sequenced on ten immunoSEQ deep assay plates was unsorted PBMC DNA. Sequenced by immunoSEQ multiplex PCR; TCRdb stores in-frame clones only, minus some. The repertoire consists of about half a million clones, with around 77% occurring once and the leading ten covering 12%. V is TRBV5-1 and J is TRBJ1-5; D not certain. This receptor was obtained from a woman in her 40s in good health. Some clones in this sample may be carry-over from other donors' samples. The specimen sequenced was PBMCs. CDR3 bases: TGCGCCAGCAGCCCCGGGAGTCAAAATCAGCCCCAGCATTTT. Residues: CASSPGSQNQPQHF.